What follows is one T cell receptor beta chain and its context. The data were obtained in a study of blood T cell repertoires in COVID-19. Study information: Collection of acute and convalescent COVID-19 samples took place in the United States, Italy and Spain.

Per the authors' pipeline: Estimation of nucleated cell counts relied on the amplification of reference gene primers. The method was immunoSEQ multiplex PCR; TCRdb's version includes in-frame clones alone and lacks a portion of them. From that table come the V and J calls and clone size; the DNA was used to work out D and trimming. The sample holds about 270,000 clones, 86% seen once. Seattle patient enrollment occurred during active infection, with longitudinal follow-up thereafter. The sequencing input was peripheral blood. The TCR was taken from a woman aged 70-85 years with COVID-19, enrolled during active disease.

Here the CDR3 DNA reads TGTGCCAGTAGGACAGGGGGCGCGGGCACTGAAGCTTTCTTT. It specifies CASRTGGAGTEAFF. The gene calls are TRBV25-1 and TRBJ1-1; 11 positions agree with TRBD1. From germline, CDR1 is MGHDK and CDR2 SYGVNS. The V segment lost 9 bases and the J segment 4 bases; nucleotides outside the gene matches: 7. The CDR3 length is 14 residues.